These 3 T cell receptor beta chains originate from one sample sequenced in a study of metastatic and nonmetastatic thyroid tumors. No patient received treatment before thyroid surgery. TCRdb reanalyzed the PCR reads with MiXCR. Among approximately 34,000 clones listed, 16% were seen once. The sequencing sample was made of blood. The receptor set was obtained from a female donor with papillary thyroid cancer or a benign thyroid nodule (not recorded which). Some clones in this sample may be carry-over from other donors' samples.

In its sample, this clone was seen a few times. One end of the junction does not line up with germline, which may come from a read error. This sequence joins TRBV6-1 and TRBJ2-7; D gene uncertain. This CDR3 region has 15 residues. The V gene's germline CDR1 is MNHNS and CDR2 SASEGT. The CDR3 coding sequence is TGTGCCAGCAGTGAAGGGTTCGAGAGCTCCTATGAGCAGTACTTC. Translating it yields CASSEGFESSYEQYF.

With regard to this clone: The junction departs from the called germline gene at one end, perhaps through a read error. In the same sample, other DNA sequences code for this CDR3. V is TRBV14 and J is TRBJ2-1, with D hard to call. Germline V CDR1 and CDR2: SGHDN, FVKESK. The CDR3 contains 14 residues. The CDR3 protein is CASSQPPGINEQFF. The CDR3 region has the DNA TGTGCCAGTAGCCAACCCCCAGGTATTAATGAGCAGTTCTTC.

This clone appeared a few times. With a much larger clone just one base away, this may be a read error. The chain recombines TRBV29-1 with TRBJ1-1; D is unclear. This CDR3 region has 12 residues. The V end lost 1 base, the J end lost 11 bases, and 14 bases lay between the germline ends. The V gene's germline CDR1 is SQVTM and CDR2 ANQGSEA. The chain's CDR3 is CSVEVLSTRAFF. DNA of the CDR3: TGCAGCGTTGAAGTATTGTCGACCCGTGCTTTCTTT.